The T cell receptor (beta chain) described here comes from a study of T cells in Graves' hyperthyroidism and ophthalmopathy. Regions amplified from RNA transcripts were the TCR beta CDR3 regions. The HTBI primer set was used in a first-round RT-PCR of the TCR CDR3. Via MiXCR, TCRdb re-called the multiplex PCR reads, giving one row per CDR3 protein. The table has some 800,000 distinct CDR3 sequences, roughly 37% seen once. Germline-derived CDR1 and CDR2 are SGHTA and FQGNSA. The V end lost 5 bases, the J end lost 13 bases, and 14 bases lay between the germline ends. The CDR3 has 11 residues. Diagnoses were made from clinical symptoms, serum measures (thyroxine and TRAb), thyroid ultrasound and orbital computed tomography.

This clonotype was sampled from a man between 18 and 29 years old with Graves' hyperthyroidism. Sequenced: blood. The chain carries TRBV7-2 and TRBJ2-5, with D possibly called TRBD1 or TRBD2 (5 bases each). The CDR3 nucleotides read TGTGCCAGCAGCCGCACCGGGGCAGGGTACTTC. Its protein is CASSRTGAGYF.